This entry is about one T cell receptor (beta chain). This sample is part of a study of OX40 agonist ivuxolimab in advanced cancers. Study at large: People who had prior anti-PD-1, anti-PD-L1 or anti-CTLA-4 therapy could take part, and less than 50% had some.

Repertoires were generated with immunoSEQ multiplex PCR, while TCRdb's copy carries only in-frame clones and drops some. The sample contains approximately 13,000 clones, roughly nine tenths of which appear only once. The germline gives CDR1 SGHTS, CDR2 YDEGEE. This CDR3 is built from 15 residues. V lost 4 bases to trimming and J lost 0 bases, with 11 bases between them. This clonotype was obtained from an adult with an advanced solid tumor such as melanoma, head and neck, liver or kidney cancer. The J gene is TRBJ2-1, the V gene TRBV5-8; tentatively, D is TRBD1 (6 bases). Specimen: CD4+ or CD8+ T cells sorted from blood, collected in a trial of the OX40 agonist ivuxolimab. CDR3 in amino acids: CASSPDRSSYNEQFF. CDR3 coding DNA: TGTGCCAGCAGCCCAGACAGGAGCTCCTACAATGAGCAGTTCTTC. The variable domain in full, with the rest retrieved from reference TRBV5-8 and TRBJ2-1, is EAGVTQSPTHLIKTRGQQATLRCSPISGHTSVYWYQQALGLGLQFLLWYDEGEERNRGNFPPRFSGRQFPNYSSELNVNALELEDSALYLCASSPDRSSYNEQFFGPGTRLTVL.